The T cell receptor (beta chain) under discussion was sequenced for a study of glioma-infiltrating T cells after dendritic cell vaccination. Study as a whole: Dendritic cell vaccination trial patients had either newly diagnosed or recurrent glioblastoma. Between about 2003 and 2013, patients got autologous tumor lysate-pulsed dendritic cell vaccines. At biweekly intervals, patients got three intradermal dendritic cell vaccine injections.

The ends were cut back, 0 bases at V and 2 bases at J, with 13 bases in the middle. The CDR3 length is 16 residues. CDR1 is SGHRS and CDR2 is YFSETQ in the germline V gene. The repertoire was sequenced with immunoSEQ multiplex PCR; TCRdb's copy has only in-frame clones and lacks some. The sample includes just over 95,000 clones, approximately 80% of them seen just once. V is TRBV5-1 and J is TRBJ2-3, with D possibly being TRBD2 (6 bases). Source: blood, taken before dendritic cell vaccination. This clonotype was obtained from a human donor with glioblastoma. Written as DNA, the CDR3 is TGCGCCAGCAGCTTGGCTGGGCAGGGACTCACAGATACGCAGTATTTT. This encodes CASSLAGQGLTDTQYF.